These T cell receptor beta chains were read from a single sample in a study of blood T cell repertoires in COVID-19. Profiling relied on immunoSEQ multiplex PCR, and the TCRdb table lists in-frame clones only, not all of them. Among about 320,000 clones listed, roughly 91% were seen once. Source material: peripheral blood. The receptor set was obtained from a woman aged 25-40 years with COVID-19, enrolled during active disease. The CDR3 runs from the conserved cysteine through the conserved F or W. A D gene is named only where the DNA matches it firmly.

D	length	J	V	DNA	CDR3
-	15	TRBJ2-3	TRBV6-1	TGTGCCAGCAGTGAAGTTAATAGCGGCACAGATACGCAGTATTTT	CASSEVNSGTDTQYF
-	13	TRBJ1-1	TRBV5-1	TGCGCCAGCAGCTCCCTGACAGACTCTGGCGCTTTCTTT	CASSSLTDSGAFF
TRBD1	16	TRBJ1-4	TRBV29-1	TGCAGCGTCGCCACAGGGGGAACGGCGACTAATGAAAAACTGTTTTTT	CSVATGGTATNEKLFF
-	15	TRBJ2-5	TRBV11-2	TGTGCCAGCAGCTTAGACCGCGGGGATGGGGAGACCCAGTACTTC	CASSLDRGDGETQYF
TRBD1	16	TRBJ1-3	TRBV4-1	TGCGCCAGCAGCCAAGATGGGGGACAGTCGGGAAACACCATATATTTT	CASSQDGGQSGNTIYF
TRBD1	18	TRBJ1-6	TRBV27	TGTGCCAGCAGTTTATCGACCACAGGGGGCACGGGTAATTCACCCCTCCACTTT	CASSLSTTGGTGNSPLHF
-	13	TRBJ2-1	TRBV24-1	TGTGCCACCAGTGGGGCGGGGTACAATGAGCAGTTCTTC	CATSGAGYNEQFF
-	12	TRBJ2-2	TRBV28	TGTGCCAGCAGTTCACACGCCGGGGAGCTGTTTTTT	CASSSHAGELFF
TRBD2	16	TRBJ2-2	TRBV11-3	TGTGCCAGCAGCTCATTAGCGGGGGGGAACACCGGGGAGCTGTTTTTT	CASSSLAGGNTGELFF
-	12	TRBJ2-1	TRBV7-9	TGTGCCAGCAGCCCGACTTACAATGAGCAGTTCTTC	CASSPTYNEQFF
TRBD2	14	TRBJ2-3	TRBV5-4	TGTGCCAGCAGCTTGGGACTAGCTGGAGATACGCAGTATTTT	CASSLGLAGDTQYF
-	17	TRBJ2-7	TRBV21-1	TGTGCCAGCAGCCACCCTTGGGGGGACAGGGGCTCCTACGAGCAGTACTTC	CASSHPWGDRGSYEQYF
TRBD2	16	TRBJ2-3	TRBV5-1	TGCGCCAGCAGCGGTCTAGCGGGGGGGCCACAAGATACGCAGTATTTT	CASSGLAGGPQDTQYF
-	16	TRBJ2-5	TRBV27	TGTGCCAGTTGGGGGGGCAGGGGCGGGACAACAGAGACCCAGTACTTC	CASWGGRGGTTETQYF
-	15	TRBJ1-1	TRBV5-1	TGCGCCAGCAGCTTGGGTTCAGACGGGGGCACTGAAGCTTTCTTT	CASSLGSDGGTEAFF
-	13	TRBJ1-2	TRBV9	TGTGCCAGCAGCGTAGGTCCGAACTATGGCTACACCTTC	CASSVGPNYGYTF
-	12	TRBJ1-1	TRBV12-3/TRBV12-4	TGTGCCAGCAGTTTTAGGGGGTCTGAAGCTTTCTTT	CASSFRGSEAFF